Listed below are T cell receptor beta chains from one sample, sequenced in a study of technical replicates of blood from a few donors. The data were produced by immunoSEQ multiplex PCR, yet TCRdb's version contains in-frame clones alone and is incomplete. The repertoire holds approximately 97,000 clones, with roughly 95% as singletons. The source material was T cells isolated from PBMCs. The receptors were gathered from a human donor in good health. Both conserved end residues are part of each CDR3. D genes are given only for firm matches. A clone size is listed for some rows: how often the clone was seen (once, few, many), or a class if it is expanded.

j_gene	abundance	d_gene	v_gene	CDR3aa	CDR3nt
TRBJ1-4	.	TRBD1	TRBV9	CASSVDRANEKLFF	TGTGCCAGCAGCGTCGACAGGGCTAATGAAAAACTGTTTTTT
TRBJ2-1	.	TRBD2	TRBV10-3	CAIGLAEAGLYNEQFF	TGTGCCATCGGACTAGCGGAGGCAGGGCTTTACAATGAGCAGTTCTTC
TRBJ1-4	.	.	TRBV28	CASRDRFGEKLFF	TGTGCCAGCAGAGACAGGTTCGGGGAAAAACTGTTTTTT
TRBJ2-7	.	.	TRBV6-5	CASSYSSEQYF	TGTGCCAGCAGTTACTCGAGCGAGCAGTACTTC
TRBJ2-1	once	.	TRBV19	CASSILTAQGRRNEQFF	TGTGCCAGTAGTATACTGACAGCTCAGGGTCGACGGAATGAGCAGTTCTTC
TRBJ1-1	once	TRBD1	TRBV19	CASRLALQGGEAFF	TGTGCCAGTAGGTTAGCGTTACAGGGGGGAGAAGCTTTCTTT
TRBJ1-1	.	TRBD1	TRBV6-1	CASSPGQGVQAFF	TGTGCCAGCAGTCCCGGACAGGGGGTTCAAGCTTTCTTT
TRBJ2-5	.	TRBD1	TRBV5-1	CASRSYRGPQETQYF	TGCGCCAGCAGGTCTTACAGGGGCCCACAAGAGACCCAGTACTTC
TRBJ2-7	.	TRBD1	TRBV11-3	CASSHDRGDGQYF	TGTGCCAGCAGCCATGACAGGGGGGACGGGCAGTACTTC
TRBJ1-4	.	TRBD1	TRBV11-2	CASSSPGTGNNEKLFF	TGTGCCAGCAGCAGCCCCGGGACAGGGAATAATGAAAAACTGTTTTTT
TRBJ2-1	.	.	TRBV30	CAWMEVALLEGEQFF	TGTGCCTGGATGGAAGTAGCCCTTTTGGAAGGTGAGCAGTTCTTC
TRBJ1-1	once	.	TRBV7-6	CASSLGGDNTEAFF	TGTGCCAGCAGCTTAGGAGGAGATAACACTGAAGCTTTCTTT
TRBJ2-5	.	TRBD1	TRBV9	CASSVALGQGMRFYCGTQYF	TGTGCCAGCAGCGTAGCTTTGGGACAGGGGATGAGGTTTTATTGTGGGACCCAGTACTTC
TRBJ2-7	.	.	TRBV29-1	CSVDTTYEQYF	TGCAGCGTTGACACAACCTACGAGCAGTACTTC
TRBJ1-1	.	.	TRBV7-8	CASSLNGAATEAFF	TGTGCCAGCAGCTTAAATGGGGCAGCCACTGAAGCTTTCTTT
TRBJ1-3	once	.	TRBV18	CASSPPGTSGGNTIYF	TGTGCCAGCTCACCACCAGGGACATCGGGTGGAAACACCATATATTTT
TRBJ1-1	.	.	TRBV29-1	CSVRTGMNTEAFF	TGCAGCGTGAGGACCGGGATGAACACTGAAGCTTTCTTT
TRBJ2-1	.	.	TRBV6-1	CASSEFGRGSYNEQFF	TGTGCCAGCAGTGAATTCGGTAGGGGATCCTACAATGAGCAGTTCTTC
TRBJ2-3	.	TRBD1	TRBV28	CASSYPPSGTGPFLPSTDTQYF	TGTGCCAGCAGTTACCCCCCCTCGGGGACAGGGCCTTTTTTACCTAGCACAGATACGCAGTATTTT
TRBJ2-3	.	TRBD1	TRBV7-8	CASSLVLATGTDTQYF	TGTGCCAGCAGCTTAGTACTCGCGACAGGGACAGATACGCAGTATTTT
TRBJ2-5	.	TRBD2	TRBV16	CASSKTSPQETQYF	TGTGCCAGCAGCAAGACTAGCCCGCAAGAGACCCAGTACTTC
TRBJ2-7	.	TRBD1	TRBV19	CASSKDRGLTYEQYF	TGTGCCAGTAGTAAGGACAGGGGGTTAACCTACGAGCAGTACTTC
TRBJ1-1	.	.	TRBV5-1	CASSSLLAGDTEAFF	TGCGCCAGCAGCTCCCTCCTGGCCGGGGACACTGAAGCTTTCTTT
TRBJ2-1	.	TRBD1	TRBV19	CASSPEGQGANEQFF	TGTGCCAGTAGTCCGGAGGGACAGGGGGCTAATGAGCAGTTCTTC
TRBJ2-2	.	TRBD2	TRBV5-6	CASSSLRESTGELFF	TGTGCCAGCAGCTCTCTGCGGGAGTCAACCGGGGAGCTGTTTTTT
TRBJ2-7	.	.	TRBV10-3	CAISDQVYEQYF	TGTGCCATCAGTGATCAGGTTTACGAGCAGTACTTC
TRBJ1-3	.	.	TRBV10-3	CAISESGFERDTIYF	TGTGCCATCAGTGAGTCTGGCTTCGAGAGGGACACCATATATTTT
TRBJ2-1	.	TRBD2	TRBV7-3	CASSAGDGQFF	TGTGCCAGCTCAGCGGGAGATGGACAGTTCTTC
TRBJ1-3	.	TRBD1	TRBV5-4	CASSLQGDSGNTIYF	TGTGCCAGCAGCTTACAGGGGGATTCAGGAAACACCATATATTTT
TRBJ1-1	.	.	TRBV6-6	CASTLDGNTEAFF	TGTGCCAGCACCCTAGACGGGAACACTGAAGCTTTCTTT
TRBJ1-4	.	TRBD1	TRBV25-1	CASSEDRGTSTNEKLFF	TGTGCCAGCAGTGAAGACAGGGGCACATCAACTAATGAAAAACTGTTTTTT
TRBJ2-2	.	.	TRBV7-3	CASSSLANTGELFF	TGTGCCAGCAGCTCCCTAGCAAACACCGGGGAGCTGTTTTTT
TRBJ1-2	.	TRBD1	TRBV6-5	CASTQGGANYGYTF	TGTGCCAGCACTCAGGGGGGAGCTAACTATGGCTACACCTTC
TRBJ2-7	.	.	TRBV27	CASSVTVNYEQYF	TGTGCCAGCAGTGTGACAGTAAACTACGAGCAGTACTTC
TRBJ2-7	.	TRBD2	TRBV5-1	CASRIGGNLYEQYF	TGCGCCAGCAGAATCGGGGGGAACCTTTACGAGCAGTACTTC
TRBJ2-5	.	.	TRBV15	CATSRDLRQAQETQYF	TGTGCCACCAGCAGAGATTTACGACAGGCCCAAGAGACCCAGTACTTC
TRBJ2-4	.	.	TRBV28	CASSLNEGLKNIQYF	TGTGCCAGCAGTTTAAACGAGGGACTTAAAAACATTCAGTACTTC
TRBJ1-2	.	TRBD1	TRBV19	CASSTGTGGNYGYTF	TGTGCCAGTAGTACCGGGACAGGGGGCAACTATGGCTACACCTTC
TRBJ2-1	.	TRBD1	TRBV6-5	CASSWTGLTNEQFF	TGTGCCAGCAGTTGGACAGGGCTTACCAATGAGCAGTTCTTC
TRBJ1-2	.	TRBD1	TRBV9	CASSSHPGQGNYGYTF	TGTGCCAGCAGCTCCCATCCGGGACAGGGGAACTATGGCTACACCTTC
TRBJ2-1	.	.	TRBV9	CASSARRVFGEQFF	TGTGCCAGCAGCGCTCGACGGGTTTTTGGTGAGCAGTTCTTC
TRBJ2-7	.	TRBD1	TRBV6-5	CASSKTGVEQYF	TGTGCCAGCAGCAAAACAGGGGTCGAGCAGTACTTC
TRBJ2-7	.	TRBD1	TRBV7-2	CASSPRQGREQYF	TGTGCCAGCAGCCCTAGACAGGGGAGAGAGCAGTACTTC